The entry below describes one T cell receptor beta chain. These data come from a study of blood T cell repertoires in COVID-19. About the study: Some COVID-19 samples were acute and others convalescent; all came from the United States, Italy and Spain.

Here immunoSEQ multiplex PCR was the method, and the copy in TCRdb shows in-frame clones only, minus some. The sample gives roughly 250,000 clones, less than 90% of which show up once; approximately 12% is in the top ten. This CDR3 contains 11 residues. Trimming took 5 bases from V and 4 from J, leaving 4 bases between them. Germline V CDR1 and CDR2: SGHAT, FQNNGV. The rearrangement links TRBV11-2 to TRBJ2-3; D remains unclear. Sequences were obtained from peripheral blood. This TCR derives from a woman aged 25 to 39 with COVID-19, enrolled during active disease. CDR3 nucleotide sequence: TGTGCCAGCAGCCCAGCAGATACGCAGTATTTT. Translating it yields CASSPADTQYF.